This T cell receptor beta chain was captured by sequencing in a study of tumor-infiltrating lymphocytes in primary liver carcinoma. Overall study context: Patients had primary liver carcinoma treated by surgical resection. Men as well as women, aged 30 to 69 years, made up the patients. Productive TCRbeta read counts per sample ran from roughly 3.5 to 6.8 million and were similar across tissue types. Study-wide findings and caveats: Blood had a significantly lower top-250-clone fraction than tumors did (p = 0.039).

The investigators made TCR beta cDNA from roughly 0.45 ug total RNA, using a constant-region primer. Three nested multiplex PCR rounds, a slightly modified ARM-PCR, produced the libraries for TCR beta. TCRdb processed the multiplex PCR reads anew with MiXCR; each CDR3 protein has one entry. This sample carries about 320,000 distinct CDR3 sequences, 55% to 65% of them seen once, and the ten largest clones take roughly 9%. A note on this clonotype: Antigen unknown.

Researchers drew blood RNA from unsorted whole blood and extracted germline DNA as well. This TCR was sampled from a middle-aged man with primary liver carcinoma and hepatitis B virus infection. Sequencing was performed on peripheral blood.

The CDR3 sequence: CASSLSMPEAFF. The CDR3, as DNA: TGCGCCAGCAGCTTGAGTATGCCTGAAGCTTTCTTT. This chain connects TRBV5-1 to TRBJ1-1; D unresolved. The CDR3 runs to 12 residues. V was pared by 1 base and J by 6 bases, with 7 bases between. From germline, CDR1 is SGHRS and CDR2 YFSETQ. Using reference TRBV5-1 and TRBJ1-1 for the parts outside the CDR3, the full variable domain is KAGVTQTPRYLIKTRGQQVTLSCSPISGHRSVSWYQQTPGQGLQFLFEYFSETQRNKGNFPGRFSGRQFSNSRSEMNVSTLELGDSALYLCASSLSMPEAFFGQGTRLTVV.